This T cell receptor (beta chain) was obtained from a study of blood T cell repertoires in COVID-19. Overall study context: The cDNA or gDNA used as material had been derived from T cells, B-cell-depleted T cells, or PBMCs.

As originally analysed: How many nucleated cells were present was estimated from reference gene primer amplification. Sequenced by immunoSEQ multiplex PCR; TCRdb stores in-frame clones only, minus some. V, J and clone size were drawn from that table, and D and trimming were deduced from the DNA. The repertoire consists of 310,000 or so clones, with 80% to 90% occurring once and the leading ten covering about 10%. Participants, about 18 to 90 years old, spanned 25 or so US areas. Participant-reported clinical history was the basis for cohort assignment. This sequence was found in a young woman who had recovered from COVID-19. The source material was PBMCs or T cells enriched from blood (not recorded which).

The CDR3 sequence: CASSPRQGDSYNEQFF. The CDR3 region has the DNA TGTGCCAGCAGCCCCCGACAGGGGGACTCCTACAATGAGCAGTTCTTC. The chain employs TRBV11-3 and TRBJ2-1, with 9 bases aligning to TRBD1. CDR1 and CDR2 (germline): SGHNT, YENEEA. The CDR3 has 16 amino acids. The trim removed 5 bases at V and 0 bases at J, leaving 5 bases unmatched.